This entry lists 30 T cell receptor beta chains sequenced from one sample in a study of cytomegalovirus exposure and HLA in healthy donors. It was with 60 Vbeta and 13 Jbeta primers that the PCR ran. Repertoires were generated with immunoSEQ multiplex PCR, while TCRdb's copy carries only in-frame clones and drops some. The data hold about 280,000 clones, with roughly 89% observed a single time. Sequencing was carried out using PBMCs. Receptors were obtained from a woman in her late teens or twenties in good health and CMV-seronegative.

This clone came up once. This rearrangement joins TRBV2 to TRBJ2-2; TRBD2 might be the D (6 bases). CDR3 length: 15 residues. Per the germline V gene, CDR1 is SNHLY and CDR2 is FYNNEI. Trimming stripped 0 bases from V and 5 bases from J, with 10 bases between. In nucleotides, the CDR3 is TGTGCCAGCAGTGAAGCTTTAGCGGTTACCGGGGAGCTGTTTTTT. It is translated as CASSEALAVTGELFF.

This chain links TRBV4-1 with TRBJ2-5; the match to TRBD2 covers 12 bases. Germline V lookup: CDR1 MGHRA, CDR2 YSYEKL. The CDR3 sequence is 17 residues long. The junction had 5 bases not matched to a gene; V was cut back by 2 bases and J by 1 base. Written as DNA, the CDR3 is TGCGCCAGCAGCCAACGGACTAGCGGGGTCTTCCAAGAGACCCAGTACTTC. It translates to CASSQRTSGVFQETQYF.

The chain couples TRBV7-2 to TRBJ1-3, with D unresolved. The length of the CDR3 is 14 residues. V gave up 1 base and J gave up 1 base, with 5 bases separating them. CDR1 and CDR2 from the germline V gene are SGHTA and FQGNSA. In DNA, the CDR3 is TGTGCCAGCAGCTTAGTCGGGTCTGGAAACACCATATATTTT. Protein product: CASSLVGSGNTIYF. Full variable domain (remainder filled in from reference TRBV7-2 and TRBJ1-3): GAGVSQSPSNKVTEKGKDVELRCDPISGHTALYWYRQSLGQGLEFLIYFQGNSAPDKSGLPSDRFSAERTGGSVSTLTIQRTQQEDSAVYLCASSLVGSGNTIYFGEGSWLTVV.

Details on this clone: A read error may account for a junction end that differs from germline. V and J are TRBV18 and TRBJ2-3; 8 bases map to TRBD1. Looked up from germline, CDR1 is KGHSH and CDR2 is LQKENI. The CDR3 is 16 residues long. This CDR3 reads CTSSRDGQGSTDTQYF. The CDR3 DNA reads TGTACCAGCTCCCGCGACGGACAGGGCAGCACAGATACGCAGTATTTT.

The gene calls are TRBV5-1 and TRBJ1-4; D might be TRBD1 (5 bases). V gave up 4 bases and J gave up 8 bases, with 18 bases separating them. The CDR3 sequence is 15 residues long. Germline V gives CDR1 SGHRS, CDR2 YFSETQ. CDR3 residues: CASSRTAGLEEKLFF. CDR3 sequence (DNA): TGCGCCAGCAGCCGGACGGCAGGGCTTGAGGAAAAACTGTTTTTT.

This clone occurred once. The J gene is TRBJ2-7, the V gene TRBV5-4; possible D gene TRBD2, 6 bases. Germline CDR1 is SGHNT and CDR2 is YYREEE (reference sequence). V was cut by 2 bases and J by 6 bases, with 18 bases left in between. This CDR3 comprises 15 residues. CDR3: CASSFVPGVGGEQYF. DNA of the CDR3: TGTGCCAGCAGCTTTGTCCCGGGGGTTGGGGGCGAGCAGTACTTC.

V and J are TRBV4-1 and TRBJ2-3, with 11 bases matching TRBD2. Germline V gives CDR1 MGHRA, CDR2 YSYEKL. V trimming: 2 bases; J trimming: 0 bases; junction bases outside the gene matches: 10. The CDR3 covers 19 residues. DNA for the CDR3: TGCGCCAGCAGCCAACCCCCGCTAGCGGGGGGCGCTAGCACAGATACGCAGTATTTT. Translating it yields CASSQPPLAGGASTDTQYF.

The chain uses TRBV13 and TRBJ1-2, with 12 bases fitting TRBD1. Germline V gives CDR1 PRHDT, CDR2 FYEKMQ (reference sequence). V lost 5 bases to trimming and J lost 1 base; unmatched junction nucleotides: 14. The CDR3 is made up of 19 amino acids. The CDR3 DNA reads TGTGCCAGCAGCCCATATTCAGGGACAGGGGGCCAAGATAACTATGGCTACACCTTC. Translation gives CASSPYSGTGGQDNYGYTF.

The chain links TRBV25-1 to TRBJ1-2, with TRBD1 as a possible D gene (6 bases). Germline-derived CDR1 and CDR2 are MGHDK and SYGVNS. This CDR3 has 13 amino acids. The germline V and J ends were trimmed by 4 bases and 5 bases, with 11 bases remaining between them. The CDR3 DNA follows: TGTGCCAGCAGTGCAACAGGGTGGTATGGCTACACCTTC. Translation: CASSATGWYGYTF.

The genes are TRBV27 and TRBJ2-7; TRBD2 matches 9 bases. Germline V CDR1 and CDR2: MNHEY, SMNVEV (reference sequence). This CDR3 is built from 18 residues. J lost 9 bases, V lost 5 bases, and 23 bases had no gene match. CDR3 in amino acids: CASSPPGLAGPLTPAQYF. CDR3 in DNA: TGTGCCAGCAGTCCCCCAGGGCTAGCGGGGCCCTTAACACCTGCGCAGTACTTC.

This CDR3 is CASSQGILDRGLGDQPQHF. The CDR3 coding sequence is TGCGCCAGCAGCCAAGGGATTCTCGACAGGGGGCTTGGGGATCAGCCCCAGCATTTT. The gene calls are TRBV4-1 and TRBJ1-5; 10 positions match TRBD1. The ends lost 1 base at V and 5 bases at J; junction bases unmatched: 14. In germline, CDR1 is MGHRA, CDR2 YSYEKL. CDR3 length equals 19 residues.

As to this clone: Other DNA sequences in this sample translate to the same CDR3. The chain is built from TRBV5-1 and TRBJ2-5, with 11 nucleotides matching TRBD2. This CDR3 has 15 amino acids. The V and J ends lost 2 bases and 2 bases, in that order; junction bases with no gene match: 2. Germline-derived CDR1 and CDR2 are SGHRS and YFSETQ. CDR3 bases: TGCGCCAGCAGCTTATTAGCGGGGGGGCAAGAGACCCAGTACTTC. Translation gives CASSLLAGGQETQYF.

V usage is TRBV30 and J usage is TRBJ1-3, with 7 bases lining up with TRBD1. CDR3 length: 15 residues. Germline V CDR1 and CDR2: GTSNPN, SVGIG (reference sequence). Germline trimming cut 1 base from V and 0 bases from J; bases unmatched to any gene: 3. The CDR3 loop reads CAWSARTGSGNTIYF. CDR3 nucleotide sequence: TGTGCCTGGAGTGCCCGGACAGGCTCTGGAAACACCATATATTTT.

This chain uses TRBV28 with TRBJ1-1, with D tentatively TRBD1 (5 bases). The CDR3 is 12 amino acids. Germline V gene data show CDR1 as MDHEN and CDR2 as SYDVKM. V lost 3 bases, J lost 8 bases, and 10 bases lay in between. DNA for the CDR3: TGTGCCAGCAGTTTCTGGGGCAGGGAAGCTTTCTTT. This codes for CASSFWGREAFF. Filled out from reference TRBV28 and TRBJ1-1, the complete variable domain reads DVKVTQSSRYLVKRTGEKVFLECVQDMDHENMFWYRQDPGLGLRLIYFSYDVKMKEKGDIPEGYSVSREKKERFSLILESASTNQTSMYLCASSFWGREAFFGQGTRLTVV.

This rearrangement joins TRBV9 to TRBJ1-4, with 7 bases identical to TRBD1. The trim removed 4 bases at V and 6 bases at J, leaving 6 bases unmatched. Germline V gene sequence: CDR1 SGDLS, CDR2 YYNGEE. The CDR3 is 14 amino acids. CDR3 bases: TGTGCCAGCAGCCCCGAGGGGGCCGATGAAAAACTGTTTTTT. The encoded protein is CASSPEGADEKLFF.

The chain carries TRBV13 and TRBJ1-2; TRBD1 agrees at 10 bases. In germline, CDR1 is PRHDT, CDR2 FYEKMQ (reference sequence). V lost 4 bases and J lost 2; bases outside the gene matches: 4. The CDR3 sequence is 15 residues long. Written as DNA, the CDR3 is TGTGCCAGCAGCTCTGGACAGGGGGAAAACTATGGCTACACCTTC. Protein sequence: CASSSGQGENYGYTF.

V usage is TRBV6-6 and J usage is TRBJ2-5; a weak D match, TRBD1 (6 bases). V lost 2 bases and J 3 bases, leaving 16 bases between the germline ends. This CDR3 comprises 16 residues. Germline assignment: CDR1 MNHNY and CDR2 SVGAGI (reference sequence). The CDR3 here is CASSYGDILGKETQYF. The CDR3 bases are TGTGCCAGCAGTTACGGGGACATCCTAGGCAAAGAGACCCAGTACTTC.

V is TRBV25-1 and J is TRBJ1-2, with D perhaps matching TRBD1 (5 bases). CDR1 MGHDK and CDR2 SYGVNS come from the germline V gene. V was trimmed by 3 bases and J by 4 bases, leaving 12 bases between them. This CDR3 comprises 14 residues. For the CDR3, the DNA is TGTGCCAGCAGTGAGGAAGGCAGGGCCTATGGCTACACCTTC. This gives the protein CASSEEGRAYGYTF.

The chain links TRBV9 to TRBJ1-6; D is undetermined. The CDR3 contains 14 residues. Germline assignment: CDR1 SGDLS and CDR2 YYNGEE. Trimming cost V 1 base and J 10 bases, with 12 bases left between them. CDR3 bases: TGTGCCAGCAGCGTAACAGCAAATCAATCACCCCTCCACTTT. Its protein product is CASSVTANQSPLHF.

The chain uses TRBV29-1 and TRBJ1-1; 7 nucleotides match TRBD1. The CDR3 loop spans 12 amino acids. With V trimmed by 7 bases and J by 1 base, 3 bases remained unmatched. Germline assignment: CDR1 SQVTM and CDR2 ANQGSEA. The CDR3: CSADRANTEAFF. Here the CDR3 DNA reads TGCAGCGCCGACAGGGCGAACACTGAAGCTTTCTTT.

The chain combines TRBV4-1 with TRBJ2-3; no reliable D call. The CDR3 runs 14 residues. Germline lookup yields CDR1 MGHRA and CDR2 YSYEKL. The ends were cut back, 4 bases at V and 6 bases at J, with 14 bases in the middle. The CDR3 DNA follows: TGCGCCAGCAGCCCCATCTCTACGGGTGATACGCAGTATTTT. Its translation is CASSPISTGDTQYF.

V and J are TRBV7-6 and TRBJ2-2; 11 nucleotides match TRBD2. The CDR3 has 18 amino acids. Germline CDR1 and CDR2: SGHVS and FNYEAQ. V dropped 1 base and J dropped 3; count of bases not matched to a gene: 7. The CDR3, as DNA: TGTGCCAGCAGCTTAGGTCTAGCGGGGGGCTCGTACACCGGGGAGCTGTTTTTT. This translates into CASSLGLAGGSYTGELFF.

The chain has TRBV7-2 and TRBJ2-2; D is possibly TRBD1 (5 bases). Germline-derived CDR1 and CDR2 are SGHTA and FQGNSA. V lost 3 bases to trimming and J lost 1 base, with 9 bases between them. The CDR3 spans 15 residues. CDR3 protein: CASSFDSMNTGELFF. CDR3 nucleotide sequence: TGTGCCAGCAGCTTTGACAGCATGAACACCGGGGAGCTGTTTTTT.

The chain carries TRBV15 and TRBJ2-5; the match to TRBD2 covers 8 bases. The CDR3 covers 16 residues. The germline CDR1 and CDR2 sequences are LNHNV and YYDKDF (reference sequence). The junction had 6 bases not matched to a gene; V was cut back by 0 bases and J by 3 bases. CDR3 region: CATSRDHTGGKETQYF. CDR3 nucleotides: TGTGCCACCAGCAGAGATCATACGGGGGGGAAAGAGACCCAGTACTTC.

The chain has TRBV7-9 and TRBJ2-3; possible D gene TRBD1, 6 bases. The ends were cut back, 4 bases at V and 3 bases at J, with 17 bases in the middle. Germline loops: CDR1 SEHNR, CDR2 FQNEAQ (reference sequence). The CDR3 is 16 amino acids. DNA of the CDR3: TGTGCCAGCAGCTCGCGGACCTCCGGACAGACAGATACGCAGTATTTT. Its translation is CASSSRTSGQTDTQYF. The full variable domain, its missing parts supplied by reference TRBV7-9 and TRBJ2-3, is DTGVSQNPRHKITKRGQNVTFRCDPISEHNRLYWYRQTLGQGPEFLTYFQNEAQLEKSRLLSDRFSAERPKGSFSTLEIQRTEQGDSAMYLCASSSRTSGQTDTQYFGPGTRLTVL.

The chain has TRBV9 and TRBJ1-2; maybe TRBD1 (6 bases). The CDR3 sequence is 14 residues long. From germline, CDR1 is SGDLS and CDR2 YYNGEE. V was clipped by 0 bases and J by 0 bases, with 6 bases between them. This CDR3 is CASSVGQANYGYTF. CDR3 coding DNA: TGTGCCAGCAGCGTAGGACAGGCTAACTATGGCTACACCTTC.

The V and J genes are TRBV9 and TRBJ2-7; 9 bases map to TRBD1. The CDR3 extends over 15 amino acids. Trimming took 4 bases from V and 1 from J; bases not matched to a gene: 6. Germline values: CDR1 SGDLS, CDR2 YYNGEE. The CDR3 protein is CASSLGQGRSYEQYF. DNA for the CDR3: TGTGCCAGCAGCCTCGGACAGGGGCGATCCTACGAGCAGTACTTC.

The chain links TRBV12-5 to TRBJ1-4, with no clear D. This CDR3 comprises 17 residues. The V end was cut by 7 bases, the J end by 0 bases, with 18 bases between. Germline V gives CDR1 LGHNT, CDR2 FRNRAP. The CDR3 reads CASAGSSKDATNEKLFF. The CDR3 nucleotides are TGTGCTAGTGCCGGGTCCTCAAAGGATGCAACTAATGAAAAACTGTTTTTT.

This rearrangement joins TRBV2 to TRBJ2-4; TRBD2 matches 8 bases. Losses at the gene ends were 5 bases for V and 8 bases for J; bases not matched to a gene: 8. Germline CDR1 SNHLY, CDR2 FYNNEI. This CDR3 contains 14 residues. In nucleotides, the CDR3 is TGTGCCAGCAGTCCCCCGGGGGGGGCGTACATTCAGTACTTC. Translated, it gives CASSPPGGAYIQYF.

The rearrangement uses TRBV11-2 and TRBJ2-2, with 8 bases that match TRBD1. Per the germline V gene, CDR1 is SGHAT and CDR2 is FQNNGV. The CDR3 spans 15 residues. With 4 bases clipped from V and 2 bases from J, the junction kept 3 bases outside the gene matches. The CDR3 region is CASSYRGINTGELFF. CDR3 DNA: TGTGCCAGCAGCTACAGGGGGATCAACACCGGGGAGCTGTTTTTT. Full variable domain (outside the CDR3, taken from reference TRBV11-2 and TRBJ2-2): EAGVAQSPRYKIIEKRQSVAFWCNPISGHATLYWYQQILGQGPKLLIQFQNNGVVDDSQLPKDRFSAERLKGVDSTLKIQPAKLEDSAVYLCASSYRGINTGELFFGEGSRLTVL.